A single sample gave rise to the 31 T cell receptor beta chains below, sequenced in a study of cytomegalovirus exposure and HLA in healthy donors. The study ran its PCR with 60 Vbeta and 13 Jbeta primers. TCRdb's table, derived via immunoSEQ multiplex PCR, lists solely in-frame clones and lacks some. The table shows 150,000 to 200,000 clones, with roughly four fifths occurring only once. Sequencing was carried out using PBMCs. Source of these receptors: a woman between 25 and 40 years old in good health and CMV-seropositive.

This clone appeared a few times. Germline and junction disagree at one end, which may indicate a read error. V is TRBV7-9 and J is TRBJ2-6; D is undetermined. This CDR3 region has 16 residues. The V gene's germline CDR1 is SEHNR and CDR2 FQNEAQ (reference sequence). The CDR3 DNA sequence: TGTTCCAGCAGCTTAATATTAGACTCTGGGGCCAACGTCCTGACTTTC. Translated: CSSSLILDSGANVLTF.

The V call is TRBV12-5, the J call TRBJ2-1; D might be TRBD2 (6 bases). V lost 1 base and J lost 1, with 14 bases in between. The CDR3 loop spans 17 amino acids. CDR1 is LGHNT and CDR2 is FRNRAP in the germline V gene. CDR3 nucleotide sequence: TGTGCTAGTGGTTTGGGGGCAACCGGGAGTTCCTACAATGAGCAGTTCTTC. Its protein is CASGLGATGSSYNEQFF.

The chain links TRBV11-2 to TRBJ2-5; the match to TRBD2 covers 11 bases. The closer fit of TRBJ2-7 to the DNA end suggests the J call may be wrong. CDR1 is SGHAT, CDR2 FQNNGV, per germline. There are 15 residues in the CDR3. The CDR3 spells CASSYLAGGSDEQYF. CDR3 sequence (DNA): TGTGCCAGCAGCTATTTAGCGGGAGGGAGCGACGAGCAGTACTTC.

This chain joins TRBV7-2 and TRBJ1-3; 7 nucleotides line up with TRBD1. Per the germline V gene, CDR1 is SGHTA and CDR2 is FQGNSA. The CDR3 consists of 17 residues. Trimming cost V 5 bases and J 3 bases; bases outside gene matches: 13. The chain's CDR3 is CASSPQGSTLIGNTIYF. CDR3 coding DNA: TGTGCCAGCAGCCCACAGGGGTCTACTCTCATTGGAAACACCATATATTTT.

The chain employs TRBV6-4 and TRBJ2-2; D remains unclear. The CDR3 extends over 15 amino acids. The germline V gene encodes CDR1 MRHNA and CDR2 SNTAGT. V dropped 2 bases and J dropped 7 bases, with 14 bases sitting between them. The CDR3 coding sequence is TGTGCCAGCAGTGACCGGGTCGGAGATAACGGGGAGCTGTTTTTT. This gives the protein CASSDRVGDNGELFF.

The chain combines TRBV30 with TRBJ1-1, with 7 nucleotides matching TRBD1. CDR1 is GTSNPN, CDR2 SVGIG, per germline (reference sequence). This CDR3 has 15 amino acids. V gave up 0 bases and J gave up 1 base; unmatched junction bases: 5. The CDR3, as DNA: TGTGCCTGGAGTGTGCCGACAGGGTGGAACACTGAAGCTTTCTTT. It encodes CAWSVPTGWNTEAFF.

The CDR3 nucleotides read TGTGCTACCTGCCCCGACAGTACCTACGAGCAGTACTTC. Its translation is CATCPDSTYEQYF. This chain joins TRBV12-5 and TRBJ2-7; D possibly corresponds to TRBD1 (5 bases). The CDR3 has 13 residues. The germline CDR1 and CDR2 sequences are LGHNT and FRNRAP. The V gene lost 10 bases and the J gene lost 2 bases, with 15 bases spanning the gap. The whole variable domain, remainder taken from reference TRBV12-5 and TRBJ2-7, is DARVTQTPRHKVTEMGQEVTMRCQPILGHNTVFWYRQTMMQGLELLAYFRNRAPLDDSGMPKDRFSAEMPDATLATLKIQPSEPRDSAVYFCATCPDSTYEQYFGPGTRLTVT.

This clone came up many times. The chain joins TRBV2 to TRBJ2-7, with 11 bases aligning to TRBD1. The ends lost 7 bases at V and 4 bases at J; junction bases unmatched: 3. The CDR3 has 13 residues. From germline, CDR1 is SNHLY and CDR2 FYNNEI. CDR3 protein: CASTGQGAYEQYF. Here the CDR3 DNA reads TGTGCCAGCACCGGACAGGGGGCTTACGAGCAGTACTTC.

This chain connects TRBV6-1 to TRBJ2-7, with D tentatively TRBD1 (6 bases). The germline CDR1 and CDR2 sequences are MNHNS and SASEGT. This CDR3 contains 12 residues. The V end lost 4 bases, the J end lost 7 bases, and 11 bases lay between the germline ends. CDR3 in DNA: TGTGCCAGCAGTGCCACAGGGTGGGAGCAGTACTTC. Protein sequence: CASSATGWEQYF.

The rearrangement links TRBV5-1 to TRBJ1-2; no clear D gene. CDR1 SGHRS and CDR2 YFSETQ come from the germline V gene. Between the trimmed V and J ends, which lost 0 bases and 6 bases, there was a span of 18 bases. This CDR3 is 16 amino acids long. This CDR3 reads CASSLAALGDSDGYTF. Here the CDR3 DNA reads TGCGCCAGCAGCTTGGCCGCGCTGGGCGATTCTGATGGCTACACCTTC.

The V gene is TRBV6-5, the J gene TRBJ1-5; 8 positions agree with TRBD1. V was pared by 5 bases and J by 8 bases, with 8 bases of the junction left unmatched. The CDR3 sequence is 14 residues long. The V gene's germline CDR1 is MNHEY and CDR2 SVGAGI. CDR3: CASSPGGAGKPQHF. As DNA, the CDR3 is TGTGCCAGCAGTCCAGGGGGCGCGGGGAAGCCCCAGCATTTT.

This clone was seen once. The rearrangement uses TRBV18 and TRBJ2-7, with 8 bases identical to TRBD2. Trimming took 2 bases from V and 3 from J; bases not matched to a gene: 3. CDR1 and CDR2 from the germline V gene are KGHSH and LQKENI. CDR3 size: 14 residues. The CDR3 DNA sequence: TGTGCCAGCTCACCAGCGGGGGGAAACTACGAGCAGTACTTC. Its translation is CASSPAGGNYEQYF.

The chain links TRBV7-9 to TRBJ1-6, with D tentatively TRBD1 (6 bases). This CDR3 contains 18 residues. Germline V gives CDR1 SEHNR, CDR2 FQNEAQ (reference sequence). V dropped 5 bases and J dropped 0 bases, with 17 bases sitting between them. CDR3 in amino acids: CASSQISRGSSYNSPLHF. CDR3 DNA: TGTGCCAGCAGCCAAATCTCGAGGGGGAGCTCCTATAATTCACCCCTCCACTTT.

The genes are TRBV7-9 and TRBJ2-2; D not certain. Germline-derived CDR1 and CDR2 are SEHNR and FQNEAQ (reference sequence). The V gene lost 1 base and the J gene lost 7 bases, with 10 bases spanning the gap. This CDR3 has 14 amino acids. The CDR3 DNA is TGTGCCAGCAGCTTAGACAGCAGTAACGGGGAGCTGTTTTTT. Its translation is CASSLDSSNGELFF.

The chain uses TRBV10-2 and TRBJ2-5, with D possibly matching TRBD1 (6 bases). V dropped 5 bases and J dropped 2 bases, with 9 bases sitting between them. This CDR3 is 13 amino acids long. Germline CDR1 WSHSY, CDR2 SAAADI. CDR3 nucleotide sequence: TGCGCCAGCAGTCAGGGGAGACAAGAGACCCAGTACTTC. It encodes CASSQGRQETQYF.

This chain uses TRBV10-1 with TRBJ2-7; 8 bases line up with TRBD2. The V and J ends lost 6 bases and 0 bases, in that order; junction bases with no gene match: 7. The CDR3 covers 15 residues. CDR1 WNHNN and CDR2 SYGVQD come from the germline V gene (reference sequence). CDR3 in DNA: TGCGCCAGCAGAATAGCGGGGCGGAGCTCCTACGAGCAGTACTTC. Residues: CASRIAGRSSYEQYF.

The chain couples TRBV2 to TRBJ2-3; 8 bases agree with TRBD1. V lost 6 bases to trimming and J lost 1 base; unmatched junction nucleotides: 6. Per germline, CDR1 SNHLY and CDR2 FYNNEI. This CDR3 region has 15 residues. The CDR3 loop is CASRSTGEGTDTQYF. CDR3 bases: TGTGCCAGCAGATCGACAGGGGAGGGCACAGATACGCAGTATTTT.

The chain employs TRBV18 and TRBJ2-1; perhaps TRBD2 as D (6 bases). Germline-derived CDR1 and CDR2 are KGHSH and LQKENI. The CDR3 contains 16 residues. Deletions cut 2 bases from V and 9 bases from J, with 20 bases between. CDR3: CASSPTGVRRLGEQFF. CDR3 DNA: TGTGCCAGCTCACCAACGGGGGTGCGTCGTCTGGGTGAGCAGTTCTTC.

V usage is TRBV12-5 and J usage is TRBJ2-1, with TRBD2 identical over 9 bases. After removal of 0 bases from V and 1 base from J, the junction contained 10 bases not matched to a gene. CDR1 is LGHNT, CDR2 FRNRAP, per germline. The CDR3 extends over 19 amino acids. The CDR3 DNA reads TGTGCTAGTGGTTTGGTACTCGGTAGCGGGAGTCTTTCCTACAATGAGCAGTTCTTC. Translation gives CASGLVLGSGSLSYNEQFF.

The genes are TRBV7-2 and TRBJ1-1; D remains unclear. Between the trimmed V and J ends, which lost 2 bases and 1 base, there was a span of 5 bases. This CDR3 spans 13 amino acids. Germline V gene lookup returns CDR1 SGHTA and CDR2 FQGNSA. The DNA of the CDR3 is TGTGCCAGCAGCTTATCAGGGAACACTGAAGCTTTCTTT. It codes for CASSLSGNTEAFF. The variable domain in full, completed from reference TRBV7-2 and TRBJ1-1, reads GAGVSQSPSNKVTEKGKDVELRCDPISGHTALYWYRQSLGQGLEFLIYFQGNSAPDKSGLPSDRFSAERTGGSVSTLTIQRTQQEDSAVYLCASSLSGNTEAFFGQGTRLTVV.

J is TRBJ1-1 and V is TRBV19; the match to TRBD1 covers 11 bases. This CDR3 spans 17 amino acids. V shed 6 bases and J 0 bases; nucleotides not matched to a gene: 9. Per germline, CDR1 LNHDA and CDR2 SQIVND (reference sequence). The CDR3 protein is CASRGQGAFGLNTEAFF. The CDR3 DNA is TGTGCCAGTAGAGGACAGGGGGCGTTCGGGTTGAACACTGAAGCTTTCTTT.

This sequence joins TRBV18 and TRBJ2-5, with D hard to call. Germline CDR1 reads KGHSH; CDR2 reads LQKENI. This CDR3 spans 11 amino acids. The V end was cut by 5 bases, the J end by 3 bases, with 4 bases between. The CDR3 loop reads CASSSKETQYF. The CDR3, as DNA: TGTGCCAGCTCATCCAAAGAGACCCAGTACTTC.

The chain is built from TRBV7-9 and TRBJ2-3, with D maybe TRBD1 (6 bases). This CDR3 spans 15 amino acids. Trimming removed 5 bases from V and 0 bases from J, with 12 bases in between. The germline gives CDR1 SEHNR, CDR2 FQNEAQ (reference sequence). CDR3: CASSPGQSSTDTQYF. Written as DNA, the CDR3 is TGTGCCAGCAGCCCAGGACAGTCCAGCACAGATACGCAGTATTTT.

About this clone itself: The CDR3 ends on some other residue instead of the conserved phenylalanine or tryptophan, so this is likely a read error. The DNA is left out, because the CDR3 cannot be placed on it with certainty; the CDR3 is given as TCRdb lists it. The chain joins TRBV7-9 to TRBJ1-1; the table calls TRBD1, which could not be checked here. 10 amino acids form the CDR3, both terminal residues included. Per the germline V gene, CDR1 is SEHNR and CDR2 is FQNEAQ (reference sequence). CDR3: CASSLEWAIY.

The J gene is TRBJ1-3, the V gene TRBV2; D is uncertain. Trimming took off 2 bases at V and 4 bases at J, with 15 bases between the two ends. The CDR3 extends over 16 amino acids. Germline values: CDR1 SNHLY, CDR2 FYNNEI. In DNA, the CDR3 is TGTGCCAGCAGTGAATTGGCGGGGATTACAGGAAACACCATATATTTT. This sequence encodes CASSELAGITGNTIYF.

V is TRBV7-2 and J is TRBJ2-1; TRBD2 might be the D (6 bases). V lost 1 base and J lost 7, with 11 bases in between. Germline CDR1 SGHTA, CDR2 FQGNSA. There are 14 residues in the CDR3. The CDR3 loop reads CASSLEYGRNEQFF. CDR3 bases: TGTGCCAGCAGCTTAGAGTACGGGAGAAATGAGCAGTTCTTC.

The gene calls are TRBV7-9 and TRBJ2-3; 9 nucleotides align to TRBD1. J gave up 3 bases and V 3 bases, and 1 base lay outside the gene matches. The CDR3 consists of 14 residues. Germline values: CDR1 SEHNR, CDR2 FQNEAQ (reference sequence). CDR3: CASSFGTGTDTQYF. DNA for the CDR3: TGTGCCAGCAGCTTTGGGACAGGGACAGATACGCAGTATTTT.

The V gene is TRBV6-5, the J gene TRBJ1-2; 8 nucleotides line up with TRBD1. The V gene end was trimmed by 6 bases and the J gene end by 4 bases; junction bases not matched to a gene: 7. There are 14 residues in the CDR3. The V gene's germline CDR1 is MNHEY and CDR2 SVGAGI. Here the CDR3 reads CASRRQGSGYGYTF. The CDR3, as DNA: TGTGCCAGCAGACGACAGGGGTCGGGCTATGGCTACACCTTC.

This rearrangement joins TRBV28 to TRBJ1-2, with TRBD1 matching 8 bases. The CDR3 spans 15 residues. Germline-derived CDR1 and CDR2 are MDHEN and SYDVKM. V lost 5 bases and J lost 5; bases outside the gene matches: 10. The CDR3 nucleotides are TGTGCCAGCAGTCTGCCGGGACAGGATCTATATGGCTACACCTTC. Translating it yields CASSLPGQDLYGYTF.

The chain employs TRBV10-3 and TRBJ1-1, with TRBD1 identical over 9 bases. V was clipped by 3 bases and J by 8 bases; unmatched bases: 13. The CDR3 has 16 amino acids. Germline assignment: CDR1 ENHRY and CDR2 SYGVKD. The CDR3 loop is CAISEIGTGLVAEAFF. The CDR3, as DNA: TGTGCCATCAGTGAAATTGGGACAGGGTTAGTGGCGGAAGCTTTCTTT.

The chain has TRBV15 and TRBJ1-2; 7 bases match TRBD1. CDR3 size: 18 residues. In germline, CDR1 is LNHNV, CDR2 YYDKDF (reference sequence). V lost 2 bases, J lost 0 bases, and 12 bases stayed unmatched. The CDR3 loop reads CATSRTGTADSTNYGYTF. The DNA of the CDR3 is TGTGCCACCAGCAGAACGGGGACAGCTGACAGCACTAACTATGGCTACACCTTC.